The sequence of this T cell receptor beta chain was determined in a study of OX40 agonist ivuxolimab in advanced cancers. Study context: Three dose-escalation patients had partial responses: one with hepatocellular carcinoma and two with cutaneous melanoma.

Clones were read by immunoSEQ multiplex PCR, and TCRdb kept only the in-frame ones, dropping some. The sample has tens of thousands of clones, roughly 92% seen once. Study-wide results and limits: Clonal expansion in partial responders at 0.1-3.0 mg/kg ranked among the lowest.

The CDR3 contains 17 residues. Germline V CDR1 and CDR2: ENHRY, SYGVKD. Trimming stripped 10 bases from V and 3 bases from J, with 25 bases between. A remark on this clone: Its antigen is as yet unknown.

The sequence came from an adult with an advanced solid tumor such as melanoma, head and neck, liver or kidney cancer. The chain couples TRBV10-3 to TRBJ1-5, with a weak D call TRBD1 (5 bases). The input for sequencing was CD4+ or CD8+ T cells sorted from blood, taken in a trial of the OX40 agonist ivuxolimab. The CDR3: CASKKGPLVKSNQPQHF. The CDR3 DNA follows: TGTGCCAGCAAAAAGGGACCGCTCGTTAAGTCCAATCAGCCCCAGCATTTT.